This T cell receptor beta chain was sequenced during a study of Graves' ophthalmopathy and Graves' hyperthyroidism. The CDR3 has 16 amino acids. CDR1 and CDR2 from the germline V gene are SGHVS and FQNEAQ. V lost 6 bases, J lost 0 bases, and 5 bases stayed unmatched. This clonotype appeared many times. Amplification targeted the TCR beta CDR3 regions, with RNA transcripts as the source material. The library came from an HTBI-primed first-round RT-PCR and a second-round multiplex PCR. Each CDR3 protein is one row after TCRdb ran MiXCR on the multiplex PCR reads. The sample lists under 800,000 distinct CDR3 sequences, approximately 21% seen once, with approximately 7.7% in the top ten.

This clonotype was obtained from a woman aged 18-29 years with stable Graves' hyperthyroidism. Some clones in this sample may be carry-over from other donors' samples. The sequencing input was peripheral blood. The rearrangement links TRBV7-8 to TRBJ2-6, with 7 bases lining up with TRBD1. The DNA for the CDR3 is TGTGCCAGCAGGGGACAGCCTCGCTCTGGGGCCAACGTCCTGACTTTC. As protein: CASRGQPRSGANVLTF.